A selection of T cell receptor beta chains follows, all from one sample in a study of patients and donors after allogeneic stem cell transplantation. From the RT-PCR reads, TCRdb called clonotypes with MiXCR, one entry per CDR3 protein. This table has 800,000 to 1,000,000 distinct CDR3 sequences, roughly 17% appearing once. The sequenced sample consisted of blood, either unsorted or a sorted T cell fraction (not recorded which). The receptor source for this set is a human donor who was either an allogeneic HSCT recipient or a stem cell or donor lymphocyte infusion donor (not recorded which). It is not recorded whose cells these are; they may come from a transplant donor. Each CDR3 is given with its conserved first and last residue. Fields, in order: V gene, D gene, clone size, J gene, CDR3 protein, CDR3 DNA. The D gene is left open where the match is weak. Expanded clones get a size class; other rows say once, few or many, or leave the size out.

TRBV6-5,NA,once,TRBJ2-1,CASSYRIGRGWNEQFF,TGTGCCAGCAGTTACCGGATAGGACGGGGGTGGAATGAGCAGTTCTTC
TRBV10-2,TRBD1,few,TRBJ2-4,CASSTTGLVKNIQYF,TGCGCCAGCAGTACGACAGGGTTGGTCAAAAACATTCAGTACTTC
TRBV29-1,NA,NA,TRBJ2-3,CSVEGHPGDTQYF,TGCAGCGTTGAAGGACACCCCGGAGATACGCAGTATTTT
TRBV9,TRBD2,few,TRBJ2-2,CASSVEGLAGGELFF,TGTGCCAGCAGCGTAGAGGGACTAGCGGGCGGGGAGCTGTTTTTT
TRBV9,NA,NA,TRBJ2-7,CASSVDSTGHEQYF,TGTGCCAGCAGCGTAGACAGCACCGGGCACGAGCAGTACTTC
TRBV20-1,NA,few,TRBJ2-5,CSARDNSGSGEGGQETQYF,TGCAGTGCTAGAGATAATAGCGGGTCGGGGGAAGGGGGCCAAGAGACCCAGTACTTC
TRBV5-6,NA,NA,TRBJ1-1,CASSVQGSATEAFF,TGTGCCAGCAGCGTACAGGGTTCTGCCACTGAAGCTTTCTTT
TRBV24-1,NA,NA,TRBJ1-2,CATSTGRFYGYTF,TGTGCCACCAGTACAGGAAGGTTTTATGGCTACACCTTC
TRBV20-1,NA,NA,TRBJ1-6,CSARGRRIKSPLHF,TGCAGTGCTAGAGGACGCAGGATTAAATCACCCCTCCACTTT
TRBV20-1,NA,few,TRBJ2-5,CSVSSGETQYF,TGCAGTGTCAGCAGTGGGGAGACCCAGTACTTC
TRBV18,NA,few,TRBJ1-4,CASSPSPTGSTTNEKLFF,TGTGCCAGCTCACCTTCCCCAACAGGGAGTACAACTAATGAAAAACTGTTTTTT
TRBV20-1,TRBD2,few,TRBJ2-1,CSARLAGRHNEQFF,TGCAGTGCTAGACTAGCGGGACGACACAATGAGCAGTTCTTC
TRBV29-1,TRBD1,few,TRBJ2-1,CSVRNYRGENEQFF,TGCAGCGTGAGAAACTACAGGGGGGAGAATGAGCAGTTCTTC
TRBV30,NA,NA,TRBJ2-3,CAWNQGPGDTQYF,TGTGCCTGGAATCAGGGTCCCGGGGATACGCAGTATTTT
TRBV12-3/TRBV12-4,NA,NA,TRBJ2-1,CASSLEDTAGEQFF,TGTGCCAGCAGTTTAGAAGATACGGCCGGTGAGCAGTTCTTC
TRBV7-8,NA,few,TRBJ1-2,CASSARGTYGYTF,TGTGCCAGCAGCGCTCGGGGGACCTATGGCTACACCTTC
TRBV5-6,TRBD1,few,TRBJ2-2,CASSSPGQSNTGELFF,TGTGCCAGCAGTTCACCGGGACAGTCGAACACCGGGGAGCTGTTTTTT
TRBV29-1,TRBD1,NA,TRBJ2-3,CSQGQGTDTQYF,TGCAGCCAAGGACAGGGCACAGATACGCAGTATTTT
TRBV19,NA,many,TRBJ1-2,CASSVDWYGYTF,TGTGCCAGTAGTGTCGACTGGTATGGCTACACCTTC